This is a list of T cell receptor beta chains from one sample in a study of cytomegalovirus exposure and HLA in healthy donors. The data were produced by immunoSEQ multiplex PCR, yet TCRdb's version contains in-frame clones alone and is incomplete. Among roughly 76,000 clones, 94% were seen once, and the ten largest hold about 1.4%. Sequencing used PBMCs. These receptors all stem from a man aged 18-30 years in good health and CMV-seropositive. Each CDR3 is given without its conserved first and last residue. Each record gives: J gene, V gene, clone size, CDR3 protein. Some rows have no size entry. The others give once, few or many, or a class for an expanded clone.

TRBJ1-5 | TRBV28 | - | ASSLPRLAGQGPAKPQH
TRBJ1-2 | TRBV6-5 | - | ASSYSTAAIYGYT
TRBJ2-1 | TRBV6-5 | few | ASSYSGSNNEQF
TRBJ2-7 | TRBV9 | - | ASSVDPFQGDEQY
TRBJ2-7 | TRBV4-2 | medium-sized | ASSQDGTSGYYEQY
TRBJ1-3 | TRBV6-1 | - | ASSAEGAGAGNTIY
TRBJ1-5 | TRBV19 | - | AISTGVGVNQPQH
TRBJ2-3 | TRBV10-3 | - | AISPDRNTDTQY
TRBJ2-2 | TRBV12-5 | - | ASGTLWGLAGVTGELF
TRBJ1-2 | TRBV2 | - | ASSGTGGSYGYT